The sequence of this TCR beta chain was determined in a study of T-cell reconstitution after alpha-beta-depleted transplantation in children. This CDR3 is built from 17 residues. The germline gives CDR1 SGHRS, CDR2 YFSETQ. The J segment lost 0 bases and the V segment lost 0 bases, leaving 7 bases of the junction unmatched. A library of TCRbeta sequences, prepared with unique molecular identifiers, was generated. TCRdb reprocessed the PCR reads with MiXCR, giving one entry per CDR3 protein. The top ten hold 0.79% of the sample, which has around 700,000 distinct CDR3 sequences, less than 15% seen once. This clonotype was seen many times.

The clonotype originates from a girl aged 2-10 years with congenital amegakaryocytic thrombocytopenia, due to receive a stem cell transplant. The sample consisted of PBMCs, taken before TCRalphabeta/CD19-depleted stem cell transplant. The V and J genes are TRBV5-1 and TRBJ1-2; 8 bases map to TRBD1. The DNA of the CDR3 is TGCGCCAGCAGCTTGGGACTTACAGGGGGGCCTAACTATGGCTACACCTTC. Its translation is CASSLGLTGGPNYGYTF.